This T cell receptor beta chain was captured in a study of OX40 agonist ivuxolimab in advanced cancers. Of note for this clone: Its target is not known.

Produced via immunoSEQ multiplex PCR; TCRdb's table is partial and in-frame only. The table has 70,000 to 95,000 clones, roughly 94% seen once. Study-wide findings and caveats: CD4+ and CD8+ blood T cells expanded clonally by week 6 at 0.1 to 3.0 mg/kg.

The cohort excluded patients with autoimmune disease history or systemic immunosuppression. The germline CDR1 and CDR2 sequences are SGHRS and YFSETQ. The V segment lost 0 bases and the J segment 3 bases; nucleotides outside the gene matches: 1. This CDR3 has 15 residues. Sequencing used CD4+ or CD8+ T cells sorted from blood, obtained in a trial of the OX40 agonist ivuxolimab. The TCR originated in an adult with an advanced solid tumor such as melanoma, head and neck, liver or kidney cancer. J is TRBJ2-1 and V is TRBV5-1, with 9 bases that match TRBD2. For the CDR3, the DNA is TGCGCCAGCAGCTTGGCTAGCGGGAACTACAATGAGCAGTTCTTC. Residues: CASSLASGNYNEQFF.